The clone carrying this T cell receptor beta chain was counted a single time. The antigen is undetermined. This sample was taken from a study of OX40 agonist ivuxolimab in advanced cancers. Study overall: The dose-escalation cohort was approximately 84% male, with a mean age of 60 years, ranging roughly 23 to 90.

Here immunoSEQ multiplex PCR was the method, and the copy in TCRdb shows in-frame clones only, minus some. In the table there are 70,000 or so clones, 70% to 90% of which are singletons. Samples were taken at baseline and on day 1 of cycles 4 and 7. Whole-study findings and limits: Averaged across samples, CD8+ T cells carried more expanded clones than CD4+ did. Both CD4+ and CD8+ T cell populations in blood had undergone clonal expansion by week 6 at 0.1 to 3.0 mg/kg.

The source material was CD4+ or CD8+ T cells sorted from blood, sampled in a trial of the OX40 agonist ivuxolimab. The clonotype originates from an adult with an advanced solid tumor such as melanoma, head and neck, liver or kidney cancer.

CDR3 DNA sequence: TGTGCCAGCAGTTTTCTTCGGGGAGGGCAAGAGACCCAGTACTTC. Its protein is CASSFLRGGQETQYF. V gene TRBV27 combines with J gene TRBJ2-5, with TRBD2 matching 7 bases. V lost 3 bases to trimming and J lost 2 bases; unmatched junction nucleotides: 6. The CDR3 runs 15 residues. Germline V gene lookup returns CDR1 MNHEY and CDR2 SMNVEV (reference sequence).